The clone carrying this T cell receptor beta chain has just one count. The method was immunoSEQ multiplex PCR; TCRdb's version includes in-frame clones alone and lacks a portion of them. The data show tens of thousands of clones, with around 90% seen just once and around 12% held by the top ten. In germline, CDR1 is SGHNT, CDR2 YYREEE (reference sequence). V shed 4 bases and J shed 4 bases, with 17 bases lying between them. The CDR3 extends over 15 amino acids. This sample stems from a study of blood T cell repertoires in COVID-19. The sequence was collected from a human donor with active COVID-19. The donor label of this sample is uncertain. Sequenced material: peripheral blood. The chain combines TRBV5-4 with TRBJ2-5, with D perhaps TRBD2 (5 bases). Written as DNA, the CDR3 is TGTGCCAGCAGCCCATCACTCGGGGAAACAGAGACCCAGTACTTC. Translating it yields CASSPSLGETETQYF.